These T cell receptor beta chains were read from a single sample in a study of long-term antiretroviral therapy in people with HIV. TCRdb's copy holds only in-frame clones and misses some; the assay was immunoSEQ multiplex PCR. The repertoire consists of tens of thousands of clones, with 90% to 95% occurring once and the leading ten covering 6.5% to 10%. This specimen was unsorted PBMCs, taken approximately 6.3 years after starting antiretroviral therapy. All receptors derive from a young man with HIV. Both conserved end residues are trimmed from each CDR3. Each record gives: D gene, V gene, clone size, J gene, CDR3 protein. D genes are given only for firm matches. Not every row has a clone size; where given, it reads once, few, many or a size class.

d_call: TRBD2; v_call: TRBV2; clone_size: -; j_call: TRBJ2-1; cdr3_aa: ASSPTGLAGGGEQF
d_call: -; v_call: TRBV5-6; clone_size: -; j_call: TRBJ2-3; cdr3_aa: ASSLRSLALNTDTQY
d_call: TRBD2; v_call: TRBV7-7; clone_size: -; j_call: TRBJ2-5; cdr3_aa: ASSLGTSGGRQETQY
d_call: -; v_call: TRBV4-1; clone_size: once; j_call: TRBJ2-1; cdr3_aa: ASSQVQTSSSYNEQF
d_call: -; v_call: TRBV5-6; clone_size: -; j_call: TRBJ2-5; cdr3_aa: ASSYQETQY
d_call: -; v_call: TRBV19; clone_size: -; j_call: TRBJ1-5; cdr3_aa: ARRGVYSNQPQH
d_call: TRBD1; v_call: TRBV6-1; clone_size: -; j_call: TRBJ2-7; cdr3_aa: ASSEAVTGEYYEQY
d_call: TRBD2; v_call: TRBV30; clone_size: -; j_call: TRBJ2-2; cdr3_aa: ATGGGPSGELF
d_call: -; v_call: TRBV9; clone_size: -; j_call: TRBJ2-7; cdr3_aa: ASSVQTGLGEQY
d_call: TRBD2; v_call: TRBV6-1; clone_size: -; j_call: TRBJ2-7; cdr3_aa: ASLGGGTDSYEQY
d_call: TRBD1; v_call: TRBV10-2; clone_size: -; j_call: TRBJ1-2; cdr3_aa: ASSNAYRGSNYGYT